These 18 T cell receptor beta chains came from one sample sequenced in a study of Graves' ophthalmopathy and Graves' hyperthyroidism. Amplified TCR beta CDR3 regions were obtained using RNA transcripts as template. The first-round RT-PCR employed HTBI primers together with the Qiagen OneStep RT-PCR kit. A multiplex PCR was then performed as the second round. TCRdb analysed the multiplex PCR reads with MiXCR anew, one entry per CDR3 protein. The sample lists hundreds of thousands of distinct CDR3 sequences; over 40% were seen once. Specimen: peripheral blood. Receptor source: an adult man with Graves' ophthalmopathy.

This clonotype was counted between two and nine times. V is TRBV11-2 and J is TRBJ2-7; tentatively, D is TRBD2 (7 bases). The CDR3 has 15 residues. From germline, CDR1 is SGHAT and CDR2 FQNNGV. Trimming left V 6 bases short and J 4 bases short, with 19 bases between. CDR3 region: CASSFLQGGSYEQYF. DNA for the CDR3: TGTGCCAGCAGTTTTCTACAGGGAGGGTCATACGAGCAGTACTTC.

This clonotype has ten or more counts. This may arise from a read error, as a much more abundant clone is one base away. This chain joins TRBV6-5 and TRBJ1-1, with unresolved D. The CDR3 contains 8 residues. Germline V gene sequence: CDR1 MNHEY, CDR2 SVGAGI. Trimming stripped 7 bases from V and 6 bases from J, with 0 bases between. This CDR3 reads CASTEAFF. The CDR3 coding sequence is TGTGCCAGCACTGAAGCTTTCTTT.

This clonotype appeared many times. The chain carries TRBV25-1 and TRBJ1-1; D is uncertain. CDR3 length: 14 residues. The germline V gene encodes CDR1 MGHDK and CDR2 SYGVNS. V shed 3 bases and J shed 2 bases, with 10 bases lying between them. CDR3 DNA: TGTGCCAGCAGTGAGAGCACAATAAACACTGAAGCTTTCTTT. Translating it yields CASSESTINTEAFF.

This chain links TRBV9 with TRBJ1-4; no reliable D call. The CDR3 has 17 amino acids. Between the trimmed V and J ends, which lost 4 bases and 4 bases, there was a span of 20 bases. Germline V gene sequence: CDR1 SGDLS, CDR2 YYNGEE. CDR3 sequence: CASSLAGGQIRNEKLFF. The CDR3 DNA is TGTGCCAGCAGCCTAGCGGGAGGGCAAATCCGTAATGAAAAACTGTTTTTT.

At least ten counts were recorded for this clonotype. The chain joins TRBV7-2 to TRBJ1-1; perhaps TRBD1 as D (5 bases). Germline values: CDR1 SGHTA, CDR2 FQGNSA. The V and J ends lost 0 bases and 7 bases respectively, with 18 bases between them. This CDR3 region has 16 residues. CDR3 in amino acids: CASSLAGGGLLGEAFF. For the CDR3, the DNA is TGTGCCAGCAGCTTAGCGGGGGGAGGGTTATTAGGTGAAGCTTTCTTT.

This clonotype was observed at least ten times. The chain carries TRBV16 and TRBJ1-6, with D uncertain. Deletions cut 0 bases from V and 10 bases from J, with 13 bases between. The CDR3 contains 15 residues. Germline V gene lookup returns CDR1 KGHSY and CDR2 FQNENV. Here the CDR3 reads CASSQSGRPGSPLHF. The CDR3 nucleotides are TGTGCCAGCAGCCAATCGGGCAGGCCGGGGTCACCCCTCCACTTT.

CDR3 in amino acids: CASSLAPGRRETQYF. DNA of the CDR3: TGCGCCAGCAGCTTGGCTCCTGGGAGGCGGGAGACCCAGTACTTC. This chain joins TRBV5-1 and TRBJ2-5; TRBD2 is a possible D gene (6 bases). Per germline, CDR1 SGHRS and CDR2 YFSETQ. The CDR3 runs to 15 residues. Deletions cut 0 bases from V and 5 bases from J, with 14 bases between.

In the case of this clonotype: A much larger clone is a single base away; this may be a read error. The final CDR3 position lacks the conserved phenylalanine or tryptophan, pointing to a likely read error. The V gene is TRBV7-9, the J gene TRBJ1-2; D possibly corresponds to TRBD1 (5 bases). Germline V gives CDR1 SEHNR, CDR2 FQNEAQ (reference sequence). The CDR3 loop spans 15 amino acids. V lost 3 bases, J lost 0 bases, and 11 bases lay in between. The DNA for the CDR3 is TGTGCCAGCAGCTTGGGGCAACAGTCTAACTATGGCTACACCATC. Its translation is CASSLGQQSNYGYTI.

This clonotype was observed at least ten times. The rearrangement links TRBV20-1 to TRBJ2-7; D may be TRBD1 or TRBD2 (5 bases each). This CDR3 contains 15 residues. CDR1 and CDR2 (germline): DFQATT, SNEGSKA (reference sequence). Trimming pared 5 bases from V and 2 bases from J, leaving 19 bases between. The CDR3 is CSAYSSRVGAYEQYF. Here the CDR3 DNA reads TGCAGTGCTTACTCCTCCAGGGTGGGAGCCTACGAGCAGTACTTC.

This clonotype was counted many times. CDR3 loop: CASSLGLASSGELFF. The CDR3 nucleotides read TGCGCCAGCAGCTTGGGTCTAGCGTCATCCGGGGAGCTGTTTTTT. The chain combines TRBV5-1 with TRBJ2-2, with TRBD2 as a possible D gene (6 bases). CDR3 length: 15 amino acids. Trimming pared 0 bases from V and 6 bases from J, leaving 12 bases between. The germline CDR1 and CDR2 sequences are SGHRS and YFSETQ.

At least ten counts were recorded for this clonotype. This rearrangement joins TRBV7-6 to TRBJ1-1, with D possibly matching TRBD1 (6 bases). The CDR3 is 13 amino acids. V lost 7 bases to trimming and J lost 5 bases, with 14 bases between them. The germline V gene has CDR1 SGHVS and CDR2 FNYEAQ. CDR3 sequence: CASTTGFGTEAFF. CDR3 nucleotides: TGTGCCAGCACAACAGGGTTCGGTACTGAAGCTTTCTTT. The full variable domain, with the rest looked up from reference TRBV7-6 and TRBJ1-1, is GAGVSQSPRYKVTKRGQDVALRCDPISGHVSLYWYRQALGQGPEFLTYFNYEAQQDKSGLPNDRFSAERPEGSISTLTIQRTEQRDSAMYRCASTTGFGTEAFFGQGTRLTVV.

Here the CDR3 DNA reads TGTGCCAGCGGAGACAGGGGCTCCGGGGAGCTGTTTTTT. Protein product: CASGDRGSGELFF. The gene calls are TRBV12-3 or TRBV12-4 and TRBJ2-2, with TRBD1 identical over 8 bases. The CDR3 is 13 residues long. The trim removed 8 bases at V and 6 bases at J, leaving 5 bases unmatched.

This chain joins TRBV7-2 and TRBJ2-5; a possible D gene is TRBD1 (6 bases). CDR3 size: 15 residues. With 7 bases removed from V and 2 bases from J, the gap between germline ends came to 17 bases. The germline gives CDR1 SGHTA, CDR2 FQGNSA. CDR3 nucleotides: TGTGCCAGCACCGAACCGGGACATAGGCAAGAGACCCAGTACTTC. It encodes CASTEPGHRQETQYF.

This clonotype appeared many times. CDR3 residues: CASSQEPNRYYEQYF. As DNA, the CDR3 is TGTGCCAGCAGCCAAGAACCAAACCGGTACTACGAGCAGTACTTC. This chain uses TRBV14 with TRBJ2-7; D is uncertain. Trimming took off 0 bases at V and 3 bases at J, with 12 bases between the two ends. Germline V gene data show CDR1 as SGHDN and CDR2 as FVKESK. This CDR3 comprises 15 residues.

This clonotype appeared many times. The chain has TRBV5-1 and TRBJ1-1; TRBD1 matches at 7 bases. CDR3 size: 15 residues. The germline gives CDR1 SGHRS, CDR2 YFSETQ. Trimming at V came to 5 bases and at J to 5 bases, leaving 12 bases not matched to a gene. The CDR3 here is CASSSQGDDGTEAFF. The CDR3 region has the DNA TGCGCCAGCAGTTCCCAGGGGGATGATGGAACTGAAGCTTTCTTT.

This clonotype has only a few counts. The V gene is TRBV4-1, the J gene TRBJ2-5, with 10 bases aligning to TRBD2. The trim removed 1 base at V and 0 bases at J, leaving 5 bases unmatched. The germline V gene has CDR1 MGHRA and CDR2 YSYEKL. This CDR3 spans 17 amino acids. The CDR3 sequence is CASSQGPSGSYQETQYF. CDR3 in DNA: TGCGCCAGCAGCCAAGGTCCTAGCGGGAGCTACCAAGAGACCCAGTACTTC.

This rearrangement joins TRBV19 to TRBJ1-1; tentative D call: TRBD1 (5 bases). Deletions cut 8 bases from V and 1 base from J, with 11 bases between. Germline values: CDR1 LNHDA, CDR2 SQIVND (reference sequence). The CDR3 loop spans 13 amino acids. The DNA for the CDR3 is TGTGCCAGTGCTAGCGGGACGAACACTGAAGCTTTCTTT. Protein product: CASASGTNTEAFF.

The rearrangement links TRBV5-4 to TRBJ1-2; TRBD1 might be the D (6 bases). CDR1 and CDR2 (germline): SGHNT, YYREEE (reference sequence). The CDR3 covers 17 residues. The V gene lost 0 bases and the J gene lost 6 bases, with 21 bases spanning the gap. In DNA, the CDR3 is TGTGCCAGCAGCTTGGAAGAACAGGGTATCGATCGTCATGGCTACACCTTC. Protein: CASSLEEQGIDRHGYTF.